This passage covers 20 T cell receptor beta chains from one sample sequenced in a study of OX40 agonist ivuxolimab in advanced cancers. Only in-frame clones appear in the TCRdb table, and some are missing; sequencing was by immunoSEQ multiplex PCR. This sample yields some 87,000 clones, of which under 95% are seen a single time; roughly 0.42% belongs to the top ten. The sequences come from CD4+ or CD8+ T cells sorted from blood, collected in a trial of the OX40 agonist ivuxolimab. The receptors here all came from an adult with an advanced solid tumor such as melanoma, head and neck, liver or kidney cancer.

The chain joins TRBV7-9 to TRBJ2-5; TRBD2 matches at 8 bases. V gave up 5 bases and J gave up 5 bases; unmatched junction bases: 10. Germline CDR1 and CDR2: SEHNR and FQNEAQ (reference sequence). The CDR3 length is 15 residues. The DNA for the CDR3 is TGTGCCAGCAGCGGAGGCGCGGGGGGAGAGGAGACCCAGTACTTC. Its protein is CASSGGAGGEETQYF.

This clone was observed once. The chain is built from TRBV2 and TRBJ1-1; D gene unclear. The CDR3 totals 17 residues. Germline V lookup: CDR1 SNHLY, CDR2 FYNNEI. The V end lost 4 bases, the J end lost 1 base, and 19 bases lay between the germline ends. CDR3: CASSGDKRTTGNTEAFF. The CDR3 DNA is TGTGCCAGCAGTGGTGACAAAAGAACCACGGGGAACACTGAAGCTTTCTTT.

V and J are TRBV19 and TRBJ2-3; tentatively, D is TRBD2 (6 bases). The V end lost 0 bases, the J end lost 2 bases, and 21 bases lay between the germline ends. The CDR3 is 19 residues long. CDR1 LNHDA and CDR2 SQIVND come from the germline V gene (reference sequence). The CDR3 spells CASSIDGGSGTPLTDTQYF. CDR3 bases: TGTGCCAGTAGTATAGATGGTGGTAGCGGTACCCCCCTCACAGATACGCAGTATTTT.

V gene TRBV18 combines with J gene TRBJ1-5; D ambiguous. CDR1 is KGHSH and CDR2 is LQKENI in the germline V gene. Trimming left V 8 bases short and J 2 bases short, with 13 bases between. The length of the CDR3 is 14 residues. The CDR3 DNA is TGTGCCAGCCGACGGGCTCTGGGCAATCAGCCCCAGCATTTT. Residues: CASRRALGNQPQHF. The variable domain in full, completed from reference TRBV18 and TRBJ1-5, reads NAGVMQNPRHLVRRRGQEARLRCSPMKGHSHVYWYRQLPEEGLKFMVYLQKENIIDESGMPKERFSAEFPKEGPSILRIQQVVRGDSAAYFCASRRALGNQPQHFGDGTRLSIL.

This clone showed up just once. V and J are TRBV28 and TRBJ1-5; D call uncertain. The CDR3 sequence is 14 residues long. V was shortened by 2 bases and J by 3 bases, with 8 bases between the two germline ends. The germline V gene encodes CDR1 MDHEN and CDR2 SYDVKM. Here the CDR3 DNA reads TGTGCCAGCAGTTTAGTCGTGGACAATCAGCCCCAGCATTTT. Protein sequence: CASSLVVDNQPQHF.

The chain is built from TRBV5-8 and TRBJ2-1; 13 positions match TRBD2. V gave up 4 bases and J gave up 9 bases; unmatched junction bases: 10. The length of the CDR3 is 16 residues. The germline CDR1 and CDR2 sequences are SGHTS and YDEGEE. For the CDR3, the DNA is TGTGCCAGCAGCCTCGGGACTAGCGGGGACGTGGGTGAGCAGTTCTTC. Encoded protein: CASSLGTSGDVGEQFF.

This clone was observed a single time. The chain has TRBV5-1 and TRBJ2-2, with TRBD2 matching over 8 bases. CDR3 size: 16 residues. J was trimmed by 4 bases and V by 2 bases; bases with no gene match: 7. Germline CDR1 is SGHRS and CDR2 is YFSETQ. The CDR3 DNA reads TGCGCCAGCAGCTTAACAGGAAGCGGGGGCACCGGGGAGCTGTTTTTT. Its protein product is CASSLTGSGGTGELFF.

The CDR3 DNA sequence: TGCGCCAGCAGTGGGGGCTCCTATAATTCACCCCTCCACTTT. It codes for CASSGGSYNSPLHF. The rearrangement joins TRBV5-1 to TRBJ1-6, with D possibly matching TRBD1 (5 bases). CDR3 size: 14 residues. Germline values: CDR1 SGHRS, CDR2 YFSETQ. V shed 5 bases and J shed 0 bases, with 6 bases lying between them.

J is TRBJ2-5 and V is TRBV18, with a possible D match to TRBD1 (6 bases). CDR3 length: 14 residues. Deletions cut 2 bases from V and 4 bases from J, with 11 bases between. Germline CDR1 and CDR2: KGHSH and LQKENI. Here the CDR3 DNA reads TGTGCCAGCTCACCAGCTCAACAGGGAGAGACCCAGTACTTC. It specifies CASSPAQQGETQYF.

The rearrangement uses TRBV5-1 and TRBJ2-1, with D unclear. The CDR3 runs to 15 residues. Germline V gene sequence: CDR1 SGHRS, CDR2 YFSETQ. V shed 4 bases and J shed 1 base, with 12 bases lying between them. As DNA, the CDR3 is TGCGCCAGCAGCCTCAGCTGGGCGTCCTACAATGAGCAGTTCTTC. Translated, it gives CASSLSWASYNEQFF.

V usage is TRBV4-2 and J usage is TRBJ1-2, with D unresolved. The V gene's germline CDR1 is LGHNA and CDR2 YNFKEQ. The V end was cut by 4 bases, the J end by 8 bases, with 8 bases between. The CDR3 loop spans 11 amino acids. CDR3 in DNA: TGTGCCAGCAGCCCTGGCGAAGGCTACACCTTC. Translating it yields CASSPGEGYTF.

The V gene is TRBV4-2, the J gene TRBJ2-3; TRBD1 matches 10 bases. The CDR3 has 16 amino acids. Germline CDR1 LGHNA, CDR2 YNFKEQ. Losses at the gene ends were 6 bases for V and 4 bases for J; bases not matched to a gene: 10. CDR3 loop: CASRRQGQGLSDTQYF. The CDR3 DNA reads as TGTGCCAGCAGACGACAGGGACAGGGGCTCTCAGATACGCAGTATTTT.

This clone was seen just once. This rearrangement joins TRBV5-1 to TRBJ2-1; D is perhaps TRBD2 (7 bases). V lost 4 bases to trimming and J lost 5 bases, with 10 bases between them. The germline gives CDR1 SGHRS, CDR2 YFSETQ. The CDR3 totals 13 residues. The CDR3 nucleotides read TGCGCCAGCAGCGGGGGGGCCCACAATGAGCAGTTCTTC. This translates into CASSGGAHNEQFF.

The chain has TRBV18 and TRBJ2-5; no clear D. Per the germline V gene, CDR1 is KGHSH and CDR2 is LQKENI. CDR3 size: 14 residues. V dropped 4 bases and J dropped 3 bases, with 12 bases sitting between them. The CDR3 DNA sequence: TGTGCCAGCTCACTCTTAAGCTGGGAAGAGACCCAGTACTTC. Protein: CASSLLSWEETQYF.

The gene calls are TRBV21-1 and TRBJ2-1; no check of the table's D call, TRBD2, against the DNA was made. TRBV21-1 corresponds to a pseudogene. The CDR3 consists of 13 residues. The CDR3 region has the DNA TGTGCCAGCAGGGGGGGTGATAACAATGAGCAGTTCTTC. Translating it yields CASRGGDNNEQFF.

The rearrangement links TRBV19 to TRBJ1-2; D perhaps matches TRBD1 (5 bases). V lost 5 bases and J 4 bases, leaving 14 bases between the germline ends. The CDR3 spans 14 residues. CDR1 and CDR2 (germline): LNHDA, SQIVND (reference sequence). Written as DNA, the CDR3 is TGTGCCAGTAGTTCGTCCGGGACCATCTATGGCTACACCTTC. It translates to CASSSSGTIYGYTF.

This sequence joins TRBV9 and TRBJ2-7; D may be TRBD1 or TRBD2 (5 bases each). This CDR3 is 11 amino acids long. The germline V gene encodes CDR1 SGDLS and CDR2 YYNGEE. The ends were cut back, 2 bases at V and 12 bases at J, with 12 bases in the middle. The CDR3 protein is CASSVRDLGYF. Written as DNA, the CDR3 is TGTGCCAGCAGCGTCCGGGACCTGGGGTACTTC.

The CDR3 here is CASSYTEGVLEAFF. CDR3 in DNA: TGTGCCAGCAGTTACACCGAAGGGGTCCTTGAAGCTTTCTTT. The V call is TRBV6-6, the J call TRBJ1-1; maybe TRBD1 (5 bases). The V end was cut by 2 bases, the J end by 7 bases, with 14 bases between. Germline assignment: CDR1 MNHNY and CDR2 SVGAGI (reference sequence). The CDR3 runs to 14 residues.

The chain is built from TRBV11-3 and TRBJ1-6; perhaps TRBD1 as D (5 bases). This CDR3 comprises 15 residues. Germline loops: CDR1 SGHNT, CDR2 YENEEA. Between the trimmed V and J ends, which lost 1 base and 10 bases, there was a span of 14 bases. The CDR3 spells CASSLVPGGRSPLHF. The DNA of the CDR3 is TGTGCCAGCAGCTTAGTACCGGGGGGTCGGTCACCCCTCCACTTT.

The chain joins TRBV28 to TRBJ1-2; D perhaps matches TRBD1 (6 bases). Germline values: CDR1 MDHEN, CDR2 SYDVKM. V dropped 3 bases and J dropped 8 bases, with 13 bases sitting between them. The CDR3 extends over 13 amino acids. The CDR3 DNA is TGTGCCAGCAGTTTTCAGGGGCAGAAAGGCTACACCTTC. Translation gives CASSFQGQKGYTF.